This T cell receptor (beta chain) is from a study of blood T cell repertoires in COVID-19. At the level of the study: COVID-19 samples from acute and convalescent phases originated in the United States, Italy and Spain.

Source study methods: Nucleated cell counts were estimated from reference gene primer amplification. The protocol was immunoSEQ multiplex PCR, while the TCRdb copy is restricted to in-frame clones and leaves out a portion. Clone size and the V and J calls come from that table; the DNA yielded D and trimming. The table shows under 300,000 clones, with over 65% occurring only once. This CDR3 contains 15 residues. Germline V gives CDR1 MDHEN, CDR2 SYDVKM. Trimming shortened V by 3 bases and J by 6 bases, and 17 bases separated the two germline ends. This chain links TRBV28 with TRBJ1-1; D might be TRBD1 (5 bases). The material sequenced was peripheral blood. This receptor was taken from a man aged 55-75 years who had recovered from COVID-19. This chain's CDR3 is CASSFPQGAKAEAFF. CDR3 sequence (DNA): TGTGCCAGCAGTTTCCCGCAAGGGGCCAAGGCTGAAGCTTTCTTT.